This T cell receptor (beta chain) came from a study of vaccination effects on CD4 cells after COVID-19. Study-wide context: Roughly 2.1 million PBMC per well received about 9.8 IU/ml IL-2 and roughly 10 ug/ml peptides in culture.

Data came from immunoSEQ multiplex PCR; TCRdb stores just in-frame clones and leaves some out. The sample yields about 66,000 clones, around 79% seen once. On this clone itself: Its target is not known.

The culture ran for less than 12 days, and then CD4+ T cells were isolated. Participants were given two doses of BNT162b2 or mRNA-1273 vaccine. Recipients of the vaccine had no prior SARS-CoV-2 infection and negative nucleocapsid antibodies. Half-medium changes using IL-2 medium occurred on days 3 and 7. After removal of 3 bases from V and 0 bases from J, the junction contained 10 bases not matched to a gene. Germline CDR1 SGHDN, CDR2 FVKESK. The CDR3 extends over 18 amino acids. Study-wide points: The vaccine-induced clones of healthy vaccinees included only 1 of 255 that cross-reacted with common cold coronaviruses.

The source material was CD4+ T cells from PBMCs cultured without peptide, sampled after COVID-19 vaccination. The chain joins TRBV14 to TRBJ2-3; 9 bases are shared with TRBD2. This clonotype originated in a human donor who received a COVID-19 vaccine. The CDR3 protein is CASSQPPLRGGSTDTQYF. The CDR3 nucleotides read TGTGCCAGCAGCCAGCCCCCTCTGCGGGGGGGAAGCACAGATACGCAGTATTTT. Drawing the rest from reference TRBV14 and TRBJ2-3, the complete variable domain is EAGVTQFPSHSVIEKGQTVTLRCDPISGHDNLYWYRRVMGKEIKFLLHFVKESKQDESGMPNNRFLAERTGGTYSTLKVQPAELEDSGVYFCASSQPPLRGGSTDTQYFGPGTRLTVL.